This T cell receptor beta chain emerged from a study of cytomegalovirus exposure and HLA in healthy donors. Study information: Within an early data release were approximately 85 million unique TCRs drawn from HLA-typed donors.

Between the trimmed V and J ends, which lost 11 bases and 0 bases, there was a span of 14 bases. CDR3 size: 13 residues. Germline V gives CDR1 MDHEN, CDR2 SYDVKM. Notes on the study in general: The study designated fewer than 200 TCR beta chains cytomegalovirus-associated. Later work found that TCR association rates differed between HLA loci; DRB1 had the most and HLA-C the fewest. In a later analysis, a missense DCLRE1C variant was linked to TCR beta V- and J-gene trimming.

Note on this clone: Its cognate antigen is unknown.

Primers included in the PCR were 60 Vbeta and 13 Jbeta primers. Assay used: immunoSEQ multiplex PCR; TCRdb lists only in-frame clones, some missing. The table lists 200,000 to 250,000 clones, with about 1% in the top ten. This rearrangement joins TRBV28 to TRBJ2-7, with a weak D call TRBD1 (6 bases). The sequenced sample consisted of PBMCs. This TCR was recovered from a girl aged 2 to 9 in good health and CMV-seropositive. CDR3 loop: CAGRDTSSYEQYF. In DNA, the CDR3 is TGTGCCGGACGGGACACCTCCTCCTACGAGCAGTACTTC.